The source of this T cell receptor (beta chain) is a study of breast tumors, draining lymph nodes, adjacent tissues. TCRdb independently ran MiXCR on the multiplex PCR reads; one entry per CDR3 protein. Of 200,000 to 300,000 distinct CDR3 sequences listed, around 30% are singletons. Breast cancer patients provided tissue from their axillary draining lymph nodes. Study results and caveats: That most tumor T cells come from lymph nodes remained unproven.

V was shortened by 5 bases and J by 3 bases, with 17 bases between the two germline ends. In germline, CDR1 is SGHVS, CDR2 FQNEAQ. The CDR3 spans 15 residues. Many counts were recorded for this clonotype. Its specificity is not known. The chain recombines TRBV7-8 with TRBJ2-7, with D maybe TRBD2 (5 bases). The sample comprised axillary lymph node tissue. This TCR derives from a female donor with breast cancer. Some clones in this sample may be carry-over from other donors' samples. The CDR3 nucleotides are TGTGCCAGCAGCCACGCCAGCGGAGCGAACTACGAGCAGTACTTC. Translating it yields CASSHASGANYEQYF.